This T cell receptor beta chain originates from a study of early T cells in non-severe SARS-CoV-2 infection. Ten or more counts support this clonotype. Separate cDNA molecules each had unique molecular identifiers attached to them. TCRdb used MiXCR to reprocess the 5' RACE reads, holding one entry per CDR3 protein. This table has tens of thousands of distinct CDR3 sequences, 4.5% to 7.5% appearing once. Germline CDR1 is MNHNS and CDR2 is SASEGT. The CDR3 has 15 amino acids. J was trimmed by 5 bases and V by 0 bases; bases with no gene match: 6. Sequencing input: whole blood. This chain links TRBV6-1 with TRBJ2-7; TRBD1 matches 8 bases. This TCR was sampled from an adult who was a healthcare worker with PCR-confirmed SARS-CoV-2 infection or an uninfected control (not recorded which). The CDR3 region is CASSEASGGPDEQYF. CDR3 sequence (DNA): TGTGCCAGCAGTGAAGCGTCAGGGGGCCCAGACGAGCAGTACTTC.